What follows are 9 T cell receptor beta chains derived from one specimen sequenced in a study of T cell responses to AZD1222 COVID-19 vaccine. The table came from immunoSEQ multiplex PCR; TCRdb's copy has only in-frame clones and leaves some out. The sample consists of tens of thousands of clones, about 87% of them appearing once. Sequencing was performed on peripheral blood, taken on day 0 of AZD1222 vaccination. These receptors were taken from an adult in good health.

This clone was seen once. The rearrangement joins TRBV28 to TRBJ1-2; TRBD1 aligns across 8 bases. Per the germline V gene, CDR1 is MDHEN and CDR2 is SYDVKM. The CDR3 spans 16 residues. V lost 2 bases, J lost 2 bases, and 7 bases stayed unmatched. The CDR3 protein is CASSLPTGVNNYGYTF. The CDR3 DNA reads as TGTGCCAGCAGTTTACCGACAGGGGTCAACAACTATGGCTACACCTTC.

This rearrangement joins TRBV30 to TRBJ1-4; unclear D gene. Looked up from germline, CDR1 is GTSNPN and CDR2 is SVGIG (reference sequence). Trimming left V 3 bases short and J 7 bases short, with 12 bases between. The CDR3 contains 13 residues. The CDR3 nucleotides read TGTGCCTGGAGCTCTGGGAGTTTTGAAAAACTGTTTTTT. Translation: CAWSSGSFEKLFF.

The V and J genes are TRBV9 and TRBJ2-6, with TRBD1 matching over 7 bases. The CDR3 has 18 amino acids. CDR1 and CDR2 from the germline V gene are SGDLS and YYNGEE. V dropped 3 bases and J dropped 3; count of bases not matched to a gene: 12. CDR3 nucleotide sequence: TGTGCCAGCAGCGCAAACACAATTACAGGGGATGGGGCCAACGTCCTGACTTTC. It yields the protein CASSANTITGDGANVLTF.

This chain uses TRBV7-2 with TRBJ1-2, with D uncertain. The CDR3 has 13 residues. From germline, CDR1 is SGHTA and CDR2 FQGNSA. The germline V and J ends were trimmed by 0 bases and 4 bases, with 6 bases remaining between them. CDR3 DNA: TGTGCCAGCAGCTTAGCAGGGTCCTATGGCTACACCTTC. It encodes CASSLAGSYGYTF. The full variable domain, its missing parts supplied by reference TRBV7-2 and TRBJ1-2, is GAGVSQSPSNKVTEKGKDVELRCDPISGHTALYWYRQSLGQGLEFLIYFQGNSAPDKSGLPSDRFSAERTGGSVSTLTIQRTQQEDSAVYLCASSLAGSYGYTFGSGTRLTVV.

This clone was detected a few times. The chain carries TRBV3-1 (or the pseudogene TRBV3-2) and TRBJ1-1; D may be TRBD1 (6 bases). Germline lookup yields CDR1 LGHDT and CDR2 YNNKEL (reference sequence). CDR3 length equals 15 residues. V was shortened by 6 bases and J by 1 base, with 15 bases between the two germline ends. CDR3: CASSRHDRQNTEAFF. The CDR3 nucleotides read TGTGCCAGCAGTCGCCACGACAGGCAGAACACTGAAGCTTTCTTT.

This clone has just one count. J is TRBJ2-7 and V is TRBV27; D remains ambiguous. CDR1 is MNHEY and CDR2 is SMNVEV in the germline V gene (reference sequence). Trimming took 4 bases from V and 5 from J, leaving 12 bases between them. CDR3 size: 13 residues. The CDR3 protein is CASSSRQPHEQYF. CDR3 nucleotides: TGTGCCAGCAGTTCAAGACAACCACACGAGCAGTACTTC.

With respect to this clone: The junction and the germline gene differ at one end; a read error may be behind it. The CDR3 reads CASSERGDRDF. CDR3 nucleotide sequence: TGTGCCAGCAGTGAACGGGGGGATCGAGACTTC. The V call is TRBV2, the J call TRBJ2-5; 7 bases align to TRBD2. Looked up from germline, CDR1 is SNHLY and CDR2 is FYNNEI. This CDR3 has 11 residues.

As concerns this clone: Other nucleotide sequences from this sample produce the same CDR3. The chain uses TRBV3-1 (or the pseudogene TRBV3-2) and TRBJ1-1, with D unresolved. Germline V gene data show CDR1 as LGHDT and CDR2 as YNNKEL (reference sequence). The CDR3 has 13 residues. The V gene lost 4 bases and the J gene lost 2 bases, with 8 bases spanning the gap. CDR3: CASSRGSNTEAFF. As DNA, the CDR3 is TGTGCCAGCAGCCGCGGGTCTAACACTGAAGCTTTCTTT.

The gene calls are TRBV7-2 and TRBJ1-2; D ambiguous. CDR3 length: 16 residues. Germline-derived CDR1 and CDR2 are SGHTA and FQGNSA. V dropped 1 base and J dropped 5 bases, with 17 bases sitting between them. The CDR3 DNA sequence: TGTGCCAGCAGCTTAGGGCTAGGTCCCTCTTCATATGGCTACACCTTC. Translated: CASSLGLGPSSYGYTF. Variable domain in full (rest from reference TRBV7-2 and TRBJ1-2): GAGVSQSPSNKVTEKGKDVELRCDPISGHTALYWYRQSLGQGLEFLIYFQGNSAPDKSGLPSDRFSAERTGGSVSTLTIQRTQQEDSAVYLCASSLGLGPSSYGYTFGSGTRLTVV.